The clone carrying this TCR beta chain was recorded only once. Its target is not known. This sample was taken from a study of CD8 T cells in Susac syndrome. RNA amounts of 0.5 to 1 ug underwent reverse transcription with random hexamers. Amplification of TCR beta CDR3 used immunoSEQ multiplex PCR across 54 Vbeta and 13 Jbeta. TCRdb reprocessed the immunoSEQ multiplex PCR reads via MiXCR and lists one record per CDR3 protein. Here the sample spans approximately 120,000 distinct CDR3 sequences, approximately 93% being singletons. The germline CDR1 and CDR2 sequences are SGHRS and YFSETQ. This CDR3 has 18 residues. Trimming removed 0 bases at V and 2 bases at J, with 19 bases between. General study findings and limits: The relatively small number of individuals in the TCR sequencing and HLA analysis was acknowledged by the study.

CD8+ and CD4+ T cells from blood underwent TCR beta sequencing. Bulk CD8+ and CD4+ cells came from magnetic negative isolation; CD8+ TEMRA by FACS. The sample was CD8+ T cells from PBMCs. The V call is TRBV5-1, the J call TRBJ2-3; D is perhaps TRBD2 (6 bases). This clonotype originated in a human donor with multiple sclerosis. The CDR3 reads CASSLGEVLPYNTDTQYF. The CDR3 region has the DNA TGCGCCAGCAGCTTGGGGGAGGTACTCCCCTATAACACAGATACGCAGTATTTT.